This passage covers 22 T cell receptor beta chains from one sample sequenced in a study of T cell responses to AZD1222 COVID-19 vaccine. TCRdb's copy holds only in-frame clones and misses some; the assay was immunoSEQ multiplex PCR. The sample has about 100,000 clones, approximately 90% seen once. The sample here was peripheral blood, taken on day 0 of AZD1222 vaccination. The source is an adult in good health.

This chain links TRBV5-1 with TRBJ2-1, with 8 bases fitting TRBD1. V shed 3 bases, J shed 6 bases, and the junction held 8 bases outside the gene matches. Germline loops: CDR1 SGHRS, CDR2 YFSETQ. This CDR3 spans 15 amino acids. The CDR3 bases are TGCGCCAGCAGCTGGACAGGGATAACGGCCAATGAGCAGTTCTTC. The encoded protein is CASSWTGITANEQFF.

The chain employs TRBV27 and TRBJ1-1; D remains unclear. V gave up 5 bases and J gave up 5 bases, with 18 bases separating them. Germline V gene sequence: CDR1 MNHEY, CDR2 SMNVEV (reference sequence). CDR3 size: 15 residues. CDR3: CASSLEWGSATEAFF. In DNA form, the CDR3 reads TGTGCCAGCAGTCTAGAGTGGGGTTCAGCGACTGAAGCTTTCTTT.

The chain uses TRBV7-9 and TRBJ2-7, with a weak D call TRBD1 (6 bases). The CDR3 spans 16 residues. Germline-derived CDR1 and CDR2 are SEHNR and FQNEAQ (reference sequence). V dropped 5 bases and J dropped 4 bases, with 21 bases sitting between them. CDR3: CASSAMTGTHYYEQYF. Written as DNA, the CDR3 is TGTGCCAGCAGCGCCATGACCGGGACACACTATTACGAGCAGTACTTC.

The chain carries TRBV29-1 and TRBJ1-2; D uncertain. CDR3 length: 12 residues. V dropped 2 bases and J dropped 6 bases, with 10 bases sitting between them. Germline values: CDR1 SQVTM, CDR2 ANQGSEA. The CDR3 region is CSVESDGDGYTF. In nucleotides, the CDR3 is TGCAGCGTTGAATCGGATGGTGATGGCTACACCTTC.

This clone has a handful of counts. The J gene is TRBJ1-6, the V gene TRBV20-1; no clear D. This CDR3 is 11 amino acids long. Trimming took off 4 bases at V and 8 bases at J, with 6 bases between the two ends. Looked up from germline, CDR1 is DFQATT and CDR2 is SNEGSKA (reference sequence). This chain's CDR3 is CSATPYSPLHF. The DNA for the CDR3 is TGCAGTGCTACCCCCTATTCACCCCTCCACTTT.

The chain links TRBV7-2 to TRBJ2-1, with TRBD2 identical over 7 bases. Germline CDR1 is SGHTA and CDR2 is FQGNSA. After removal of 5 bases from V and 14 bases from J, the junction contained 15 bases not matched to a gene. This CDR3 contains 14 residues. The CDR3 reads CASSPSRGEGSEFF. Written as DNA, the CDR3 is TGTGCCAGCAGCCCTAGCCGCGGGGAGGGGTCGGAGTTCTTC.

CDR3 protein: CASRGATNEKLFF. The CDR3 DNA reads as TGCGCCAGCAGAGGGGCGACTAATGAAAAACTGTTTTTT. This chain connects TRBV5-1 to TRBJ1-4, with D tentatively TRBD1 (5 bases). The germline V gene has CDR1 SGHRS and CDR2 YFSETQ. V dropped 5 bases and J dropped 2 bases, with 7 bases sitting between them. This CDR3 has 13 residues. The full variable domain, its missing parts supplied by reference TRBV5-1 and TRBJ1-4, is KAGVTQTPRYLIKTRGQQVTLSCSPISGHRSVSWYQQTPGQGLQFLFEYFSETQRNKGNFPGRFSGRQFSNSRSEMNVSTLELGDSALYLCASRGATNEKLFFGSGTQLSVL.

V is TRBV18 and J is TRBJ2-7; tentative D call: TRBD1 (6 bases). This CDR3 is 14 amino acids long. Trimming took 1 base from V and 0 from J, leaving 7 bases between them. Looked up from germline, CDR1 is KGHSH and CDR2 is LQKENI. The CDR3 sequence: CASSPLDSSYEQYF. The CDR3 region has the DNA TGTGCCAGCTCACCACTGGACAGCTCCTACGAGCAGTACTTC.

This CDR3 reads CASSAAPGGETQYF. In DNA form, the CDR3 reads TGTGCCAGCAGCGCAGCCCCGGGGGGGGAGACCCAGTACTTC. J is TRBJ2-5 and V is TRBV9; 8 bases align to TRBD2. Trimming took 3 bases from V and 5 from J; bases not matched to a gene: 6. The CDR3 length is 14 residues. From germline, CDR1 is SGDLS and CDR2 YYNGEE.

This clone has only a few counts. V gene TRBV15 combines with J gene TRBJ1-1; D is unresolved. Trimming cost V 5 bases and J 1 base, with 8 bases left between them. This CDR3 is built from 13 residues. Germline loops: CDR1 LNHNV, CDR2 YYDKDF (reference sequence). Here the CDR3 reads CATSVTRNTEAFF. The CDR3 nucleotides are TGTGCCACCAGCGTTACGAGGAACACTGAAGCTTTCTTT.

This chain connects TRBV27 to TRBJ2-3, with 8 bases lining up with TRBD2. CDR1 is MNHEY and CDR2 is SMNVEV in the germline V gene (reference sequence). This CDR3 spans 13 amino acids. V shed 8 bases, J shed 7 bases, and the junction held 8 bases outside the gene matches. CDR3: CASSSGGPYTQYF. CDR3 DNA sequence: TGTGCCAGCTCGAGCGGGGGCCCCTATACGCAGTATTTT.

V is TRBV20-1 and J is TRBJ1-2; unclear D gene. CDR3 length equals 11 residues. Germline loops: CDR1 DFQATT, CDR2 SNEGSKA (reference sequence). V lost 5 bases and J lost 9, with 13 bases in between. The CDR3 spells CSAPFESRYTF. The DNA of the CDR3 is TGCAGTGCTCCCTTCGAATCGCGCTACACCTTC.

V is TRBV27 and J is TRBJ1-5, with TRBD1 identical over 7 bases. The CDR3 extends over 16 amino acids. Germline CDR1 reads MNHEY; CDR2 reads SMNVEV (reference sequence). V was clipped by 5 bases and J by 0 bases; unmatched bases: 7. The CDR3 loop is CASSQTGVYSNQPQHF. The CDR3, as DNA: TGTGCCAGCAGTCAAACAGGGGTTTATAGCAATCAGCCCCAGCATTTT.

V and J are TRBV3-1 (or the pseudogene TRBV3-2) and TRBJ2-5, with D possibly TRBD2 on 6 matching bases. The CDR3 spans 15 residues. Germline V gene data show CDR1 as LGHDT and CDR2 as YNNKEL (reference sequence). V was pared by 3 bases and J by 7 bases, with 18 bases between. The CDR3 reads CASSHPSEVGSTQYF. For the CDR3, the DNA is TGTGCCAGCAGCCATCCTAGCGAGGTTGGCTCGACCCAGTACTTC.

The J gene is TRBJ1-2, the V gene TRBV28; TRBD1 is a possible D gene (6 bases). The germline gives CDR1 MDHEN, CDR2 SYDVKM. The CDR3 contains 13 residues. Trimming stripped 6 bases from V and 3 bases from J, with 11 bases between. In DNA, the CDR3 is TGTGCCAGCAGAAGGACAGCAGACTATGGCTACACCTTC. As protein: CASRRTADYGYTF.

The V call is TRBV25-1, the J call TRBJ1-2; 8 nucleotides agree with TRBD1. From germline, CDR1 is MGHDK and CDR2 SYGVNS. CDR3 length equals 13 residues. V lost 6 bases and J lost 0; bases outside the gene matches: 0. CDR3 coding DNA: TGTGCCAGCAGGACAGGGGCTAACTATGGCTACACCTTC. Translated: CASRTGANYGYTF.

The chain combines TRBV6-5 with TRBJ1-1, with 7 bases fitting TRBD1. The CDR3 is 14 amino acids. Looked up from germline, CDR1 is MNHEY and CDR2 is SVGAGI. The V segment lost 4 bases and the J segment 9 bases; nucleotides outside the gene matches: 11. DNA of the CDR3: TGTGCCAGCAGTTCTCCCGGGACAGCAACAAAAGCTTTCTTT. It encodes CASSSPGTATKAFF.

This chain links TRBV5-4 with TRBJ1-4; maybe TRBD1 (5 bases). The CDR3 covers 16 residues. With 4 bases removed from V and 6 bases from J, the gap between germline ends came to 19 bases. The germline V gene has CDR1 SGHNT and CDR2 YYREEE (reference sequence). CDR3 DNA: TGTGCCAGCAGCGAGGGGCCGGTAGGAGTGGATGAAAAACTGTTTTTT. Amino acids: CASSEGPVGVDEKLFF.

CDR3 coding DNA: TGCAGTGCTAGGACGTCGGGGGCGGCTTTCTTT. This gives the protein CSARTSGAAFF. The gene calls are TRBV20-1 and TRBJ1-1; TRBD1 is a possible D gene (6 bases). Trimming pared 3 bases from V and 11 bases from J, leaving 13 bases between. Germline V lookup: CDR1 DFQATT, CDR2 SNEGSKA (reference sequence). This CDR3 has 11 residues.

V usage is TRBV11-2 and J usage is TRBJ2-1; 7 bases fit TRBD2. V gave up 7 bases and J gave up 4 bases; unmatched junction bases: 4. The length of the CDR3 is 13 residues. CDR1 is SGHAT, CDR2 FQNNGV, per germline. Here the CDR3 reads CASTWGGYNEQFF. CDR3 DNA sequence: TGTGCCAGCACATGGGGGGGGTACAATGAGCAGTTCTTC.

V usage is TRBV19 and J usage is TRBJ1-2; TRBD1 matches 12 bases. This CDR3 comprises 14 residues. V dropped 4 bases and J dropped 7; count of bases not matched to a gene: 4. Germline V gives CDR1 LNHDA, CDR2 SQIVND (reference sequence). The CDR3 nucleotides read TGTGCCAGTAGTAAAGGGACAGGGGGCGTTGGCTACACCTTC. Protein: CASSKGTGGVGYTF.

This clone is a singleton in its sample. The J gene is TRBJ1-1, the V gene TRBV19, with no clear D. CDR1 is LNHDA, CDR2 SQIVND, per germline (reference sequence). The V gene lost 6 bases and the J gene lost 1 base, with 6 bases spanning the gap. This CDR3 has 12 amino acids. Written as DNA, the CDR3 is TGTGCCAGTAGCATACCGAACACTGAAGCTTTCTTT. It is translated as CASSIPNTEAFF. Using reference TRBV19 and TRBJ1-1 for the parts outside the CDR3, the full variable domain is DGGITQSPKYLFRKEGQNVTLSCEQNLNHDAMYWYRQDPGQGLRLIYYSQIVNDFQKGDIAEGYSVSREKKESFPLTVTSAQKNPTAFYLCASSIPNTEAFFGQGTRLTVV.